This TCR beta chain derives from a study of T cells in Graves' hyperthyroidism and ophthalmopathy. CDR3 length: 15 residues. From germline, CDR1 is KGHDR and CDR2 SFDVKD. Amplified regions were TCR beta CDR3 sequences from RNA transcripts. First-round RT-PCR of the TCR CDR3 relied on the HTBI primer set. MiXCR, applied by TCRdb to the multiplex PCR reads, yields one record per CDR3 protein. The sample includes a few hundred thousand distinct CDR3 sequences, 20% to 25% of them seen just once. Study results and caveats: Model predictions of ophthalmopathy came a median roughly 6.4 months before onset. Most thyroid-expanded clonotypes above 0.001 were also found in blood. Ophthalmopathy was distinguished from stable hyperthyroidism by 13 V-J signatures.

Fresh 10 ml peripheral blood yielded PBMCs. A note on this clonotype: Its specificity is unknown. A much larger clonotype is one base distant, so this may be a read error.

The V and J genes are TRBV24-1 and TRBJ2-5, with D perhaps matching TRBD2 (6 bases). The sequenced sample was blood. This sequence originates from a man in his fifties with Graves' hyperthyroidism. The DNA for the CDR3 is TGTGCCATCAGTGCCTACGGGGGAGGCCGGGAGACCCAGTACTTC. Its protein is CAISAYGGGRETQYF.